A single TCR beta chain is shown here with its context. A read error may produce the germline difference seen at one junction end. TCRdb called the PCR reads again in MiXCR, with one record for every CDR3 protein. The table records roughly 19,000 distinct CDR3 sequences, 35% to 50% of them present only once. These data come from a study of tumor-infiltrating lymphocytes in oesophageal squamous cell carcinoma. This CDR3 comprises 16 residues. Germline CDR1 SGHTA, CDR2 FQGNSA. This TCR came from a male donor with esophageal squamous cell carcinoma. Material: esophageal tumor tissue. The chain joins TRBV7-2 to TRBJ2-6, with D perhaps matching TRBD1 or TRBD2 (6 bases each). The CDR3 DNA reads TGTGCCAGCAGCCGTCCGGGGGCGTTTAGCTCCTACGAGCAATACTTC. Its protein is CASSRPGAFSSYEQYF. Combining the CDR3 with reference TRBV7-2 and TRBJ2-6 gives the whole variable domain GAGVSQSPSNKVTEKGKDVELRCDPISGHTALYWYRQSLGQGLEFLIYFQGNSAPDKSGLPSDRFSAERTGGSVSTLTIQRTQQEDSAVYLCASSRPGAFSSYEQYFGAGSRLTVL.